This T cell receptor (beta chain) emerged from a study of T cells in Graves' hyperthyroidism and ophthalmopathy. This CDR3 is built from 16 residues. Per germline, CDR1 LNHDA and CDR2 SQIVND (reference sequence). V lost 4 bases to trimming and J lost 4 bases; unmatched junction nucleotides: 8. Notes on this clonotype: The target antigen is unknown.

It was RNA transcripts that yielded the amplified TCR beta CDR3 regions. The TCR CDR3 first-round RT-PCR relied on the HTBI primer set. TCRdb used MiXCR to reprocess the multiplex PCR reads, holding one entry per CDR3 protein. The sample lists roughly 240,000 distinct CDR3 sequences; approximately 23% were seen once. Findings and limits, study-wide: Among thyroid clonotypes expanded above 0.001, most also appeared in blood.

A roughly 9.1 ml volume of fresh peripheral blood provided the PBMCs. Sequenced material: blood. The sequence came from a woman aged 40 to 50 with Graves' ophthalmopathy. This chain connects TRBV19 to TRBJ1-5; TRBD1 matches 9 bases. This CDR3 reads CASSTPGQGPNQPQHF. Written as DNA, the CDR3 is TGTGCCAGTAGTACTCCGGGACAGGGACCGAATCAGCCCCAGCATTTT.